The following is a T cell receptor beta chain sequence with its context. The antigen remains undetermined. Use of 60 Vbeta and 13 Jbeta primers characterized the PCR. Per the original methods: Later, tens of millions of unique TCR beta chains were counted in an analysis, and roughly 11 million of them were shared. Clones were read by immunoSEQ multiplex PCR, and TCRdb kept only the in-frame ones, dropping some. That table is the source of V, J and clone size, and D and trimming were worked out from the DNA. The sample gives about 120,000 clones, around 77% of which show up once; roughly 5.9% is in the top ten. These data are taken from a study of cytomegalovirus exposure and HLA in healthy donors. This CDR3 is built from 16 residues. Trimming shortened V by 6 bases and J by 4 bases, and 19 bases separated the two germline ends. Germline values: CDR1 MNHEY, CDR2 SMNVEV (reference sequence). General observations from the study: Evidence from a later analysis indicated that most CMV-associated TCR beta chains looked HLA-restricted. At a 0.05 false discovery rate, a later analysis found 15,000 to 20,000 TCR beta sequences to be associated with HLA alleles. Common viral pathogens seemed to be connected with several of the most significant clusters, according to a later analysis.

Specimen: PBMCs. This chain uses TRBV27 with TRBJ2-1; D is unresolved. The clonotype originates from a woman younger than 45 in good health and CMV-seropositive. In DNA, the CDR3 is TGTGCCAGCAGCCTAAACCTTCACCCAAAGTACAATGAGCAGTTCTTC. As protein: CASSLNLHPKYNEQFF.